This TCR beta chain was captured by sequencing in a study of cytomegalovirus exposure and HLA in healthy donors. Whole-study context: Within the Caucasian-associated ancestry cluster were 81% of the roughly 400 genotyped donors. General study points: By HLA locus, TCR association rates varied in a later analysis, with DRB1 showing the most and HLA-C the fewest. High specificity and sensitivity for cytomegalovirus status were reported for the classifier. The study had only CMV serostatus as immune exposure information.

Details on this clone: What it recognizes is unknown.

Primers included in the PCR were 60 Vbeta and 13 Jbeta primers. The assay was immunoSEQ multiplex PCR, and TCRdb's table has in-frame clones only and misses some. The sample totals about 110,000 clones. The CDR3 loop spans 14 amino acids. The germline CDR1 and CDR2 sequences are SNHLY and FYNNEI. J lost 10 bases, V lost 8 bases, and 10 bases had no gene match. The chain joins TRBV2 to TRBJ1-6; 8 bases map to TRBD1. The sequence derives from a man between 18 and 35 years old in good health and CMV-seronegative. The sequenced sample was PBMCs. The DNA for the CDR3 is TGTGCCAGCGAGAGGCAGGGGGCGGGGTCACCCCTCCACTTT. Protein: CASERQGAGSPLHF.